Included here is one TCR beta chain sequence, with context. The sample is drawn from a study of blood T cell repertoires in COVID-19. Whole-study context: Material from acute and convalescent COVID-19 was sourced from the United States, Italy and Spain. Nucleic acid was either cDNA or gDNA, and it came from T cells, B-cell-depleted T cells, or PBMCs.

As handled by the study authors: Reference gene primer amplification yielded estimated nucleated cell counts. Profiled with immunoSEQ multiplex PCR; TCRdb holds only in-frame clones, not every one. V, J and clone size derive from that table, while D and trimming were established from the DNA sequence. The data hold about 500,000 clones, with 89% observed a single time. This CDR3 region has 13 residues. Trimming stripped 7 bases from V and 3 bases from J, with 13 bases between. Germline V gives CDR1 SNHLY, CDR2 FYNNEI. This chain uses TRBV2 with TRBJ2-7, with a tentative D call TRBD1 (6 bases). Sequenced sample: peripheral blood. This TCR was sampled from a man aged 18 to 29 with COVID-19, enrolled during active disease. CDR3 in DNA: TGTGCCAGCAACGATCCGGACAGCTACGAGCAGTACTTC. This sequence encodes CASNDPDSYEQYF.